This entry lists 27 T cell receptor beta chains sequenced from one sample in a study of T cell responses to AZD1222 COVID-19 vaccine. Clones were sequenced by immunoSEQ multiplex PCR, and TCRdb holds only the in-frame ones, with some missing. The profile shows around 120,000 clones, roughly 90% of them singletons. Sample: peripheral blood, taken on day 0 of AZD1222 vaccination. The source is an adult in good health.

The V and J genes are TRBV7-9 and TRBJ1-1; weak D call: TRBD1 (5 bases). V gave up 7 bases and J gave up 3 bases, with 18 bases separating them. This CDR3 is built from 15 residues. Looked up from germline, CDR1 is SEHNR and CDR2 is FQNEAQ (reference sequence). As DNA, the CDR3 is TGTGCCAGCACTTTAACGGGGGGTTTTGACACTGAAGCTTTCTTT. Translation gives CASTLTGGFDTEAFF.

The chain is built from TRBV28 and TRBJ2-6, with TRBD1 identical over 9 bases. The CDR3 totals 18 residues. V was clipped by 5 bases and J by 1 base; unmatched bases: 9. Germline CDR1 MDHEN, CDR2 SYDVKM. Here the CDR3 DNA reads TGTGCCAGCAGTCTACCACAGGGGGCAGGATCTGGGGCCAACGTCCTGACTTTC. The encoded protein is CASSLPQGAGSGANVLTF.

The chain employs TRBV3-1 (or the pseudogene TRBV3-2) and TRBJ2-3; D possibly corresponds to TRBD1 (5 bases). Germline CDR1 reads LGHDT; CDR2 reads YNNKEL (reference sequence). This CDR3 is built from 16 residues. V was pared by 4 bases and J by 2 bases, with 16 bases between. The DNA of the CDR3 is TGTGCCAGCAGCCCACGACGATCGACAGCCACAGATACGCAGTATTTT. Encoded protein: CASSPRRSTATDTQYF.

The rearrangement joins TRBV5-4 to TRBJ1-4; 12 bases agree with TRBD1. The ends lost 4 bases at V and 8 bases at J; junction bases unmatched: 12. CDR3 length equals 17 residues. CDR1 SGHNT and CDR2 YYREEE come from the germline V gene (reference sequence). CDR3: CASSAGQGAGMREKLFF. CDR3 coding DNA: TGTGCCAGCAGCGCGGGACAGGGGGCTGGGATGAGAGAAAAACTGTTTTTT. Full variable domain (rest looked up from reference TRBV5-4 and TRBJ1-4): ETGVTQSPTHLIKTRGQQVTLRCSSQSGHNTVSWYQQALGQGPQFIFQYYREEENGRGNFPPRFSGLQFPNYSSELNVNALELDDSALYLCASSAGQGAGMREKLFFGSGTQLSVL.

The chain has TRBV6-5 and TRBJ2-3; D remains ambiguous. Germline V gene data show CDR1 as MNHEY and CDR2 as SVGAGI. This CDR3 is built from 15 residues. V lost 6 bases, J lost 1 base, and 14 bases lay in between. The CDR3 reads CASRTGPDGTDTQYF. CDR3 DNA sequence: TGTGCCAGCAGAACCGGCCCGGACGGCACAGATACGCAGTATTTT.

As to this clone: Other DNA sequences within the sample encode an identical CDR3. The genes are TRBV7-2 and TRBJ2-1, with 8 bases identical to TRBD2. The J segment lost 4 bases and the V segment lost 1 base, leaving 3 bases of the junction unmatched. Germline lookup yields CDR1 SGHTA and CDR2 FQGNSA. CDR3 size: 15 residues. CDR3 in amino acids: CASSLVGGGYNEQFF. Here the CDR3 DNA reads TGTGCCAGCAGCTTAGTAGGCGGGGGGTACAATGAGCAGTTCTTC.

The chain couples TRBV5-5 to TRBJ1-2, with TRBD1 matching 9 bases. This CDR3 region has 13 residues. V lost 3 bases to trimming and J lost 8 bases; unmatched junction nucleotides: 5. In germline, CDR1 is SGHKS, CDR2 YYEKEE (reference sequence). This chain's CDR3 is CASSWTGAEGYTF. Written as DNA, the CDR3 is TGTGCCAGCAGCTGGACAGGGGCGGAAGGCTACACCTTC.

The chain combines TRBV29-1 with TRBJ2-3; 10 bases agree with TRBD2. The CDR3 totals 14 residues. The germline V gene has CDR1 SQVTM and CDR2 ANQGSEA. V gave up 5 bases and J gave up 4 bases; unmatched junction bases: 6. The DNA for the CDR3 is TGCAGCGTTCGAATAGCGGGAGGCTCAGATACGCAGTATTTT. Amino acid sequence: CSVRIAGGSDTQYF.

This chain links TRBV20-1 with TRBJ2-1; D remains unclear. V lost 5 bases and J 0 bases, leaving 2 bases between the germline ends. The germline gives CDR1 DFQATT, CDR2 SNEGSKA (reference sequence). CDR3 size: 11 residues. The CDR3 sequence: CSASSYNEQFF. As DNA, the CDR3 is TGCAGTGCTTCCTCCTACAATGAGCAGTTCTTC.

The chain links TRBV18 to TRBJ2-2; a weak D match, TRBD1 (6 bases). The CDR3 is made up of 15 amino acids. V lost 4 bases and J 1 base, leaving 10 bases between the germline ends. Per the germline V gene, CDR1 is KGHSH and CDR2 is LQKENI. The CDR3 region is CASSLKTGNTGELFF. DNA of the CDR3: TGTGCCAGCTCACTCAAGACAGGGAACACCGGGGAGCTGTTTTTT.

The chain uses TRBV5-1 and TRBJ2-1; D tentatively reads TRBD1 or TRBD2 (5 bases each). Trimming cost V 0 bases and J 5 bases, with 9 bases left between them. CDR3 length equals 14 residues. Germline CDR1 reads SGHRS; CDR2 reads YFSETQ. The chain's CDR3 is CASSLVRGHNEQFF. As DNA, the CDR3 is TGCGCCAGCAGCTTGGTTCGGGGCCACAATGAGCAGTTCTTC.

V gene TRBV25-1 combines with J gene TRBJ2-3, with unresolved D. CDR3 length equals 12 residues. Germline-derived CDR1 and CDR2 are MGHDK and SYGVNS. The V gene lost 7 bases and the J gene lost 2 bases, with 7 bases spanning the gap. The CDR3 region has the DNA TGTGCCAGCACCTTCGACACAGATACGCAGTATTTT. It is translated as CASTFDTDTQYF. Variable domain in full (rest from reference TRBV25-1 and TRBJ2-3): EADIYQTPRYLVIGTGKKITLECSQTMGHDKMYWYQQDPGMELHLIHYSYGVNSTEKGDLSSESTVSRIRTEHFPLTLESARPSHTSQYLCASTFDTDTQYFGPGTRLTVL.

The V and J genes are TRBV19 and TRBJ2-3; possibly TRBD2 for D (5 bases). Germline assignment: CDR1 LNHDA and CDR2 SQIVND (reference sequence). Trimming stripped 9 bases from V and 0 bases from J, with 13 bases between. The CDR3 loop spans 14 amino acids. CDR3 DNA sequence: TGTGCCAGCACAGCGGCTACTAGCACAGATACGCAGTATTTT. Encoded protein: CASTAATSTDTQYF.

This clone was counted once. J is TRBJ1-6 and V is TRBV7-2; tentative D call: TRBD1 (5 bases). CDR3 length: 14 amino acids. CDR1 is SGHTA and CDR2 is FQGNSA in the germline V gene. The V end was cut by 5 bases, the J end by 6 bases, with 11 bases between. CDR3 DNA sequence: TGTGCCAGCAGCCACGGGACTCTTAATTCACCCCTCCACTTT. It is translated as CASSHGTLNSPLHF.

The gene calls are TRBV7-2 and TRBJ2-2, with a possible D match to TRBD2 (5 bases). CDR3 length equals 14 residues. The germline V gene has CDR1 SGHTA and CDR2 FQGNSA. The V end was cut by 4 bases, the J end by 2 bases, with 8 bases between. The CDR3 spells CASSSGINTGELFF. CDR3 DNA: TGTGCCAGCAGCTCCGGGATAAACACCGGGGAGCTGTTTTTT.

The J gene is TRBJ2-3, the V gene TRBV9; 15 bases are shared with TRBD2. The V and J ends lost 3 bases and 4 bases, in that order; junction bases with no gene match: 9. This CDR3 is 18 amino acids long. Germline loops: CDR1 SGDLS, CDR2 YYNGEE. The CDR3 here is CASSALGTSGGRADTQYF. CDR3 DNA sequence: TGTGCCAGCAGCGCCCTCGGGACTAGCGGGGGGCGAGCAGATACGCAGTATTTT.

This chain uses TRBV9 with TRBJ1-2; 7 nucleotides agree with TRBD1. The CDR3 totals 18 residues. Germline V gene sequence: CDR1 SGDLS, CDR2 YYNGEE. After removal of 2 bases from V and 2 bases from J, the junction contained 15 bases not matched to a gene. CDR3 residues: CASSVTGADRAGNYGYTF. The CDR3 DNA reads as TGTGCCAGCAGCGTGACGGGCGCTGACAGGGCAGGAAACTATGGCTACACCTTC. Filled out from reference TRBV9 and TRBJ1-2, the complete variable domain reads DSGVTQTPKHLITATGQRVTLRCSPRSGDLSVYWYQQSLDQGLQFLIQYYNGEERAKGNILERFSAQQFPDLHSELNLSSLELGDSALYFCASSVTGADRAGNYGYTFGSGTRLTVV.

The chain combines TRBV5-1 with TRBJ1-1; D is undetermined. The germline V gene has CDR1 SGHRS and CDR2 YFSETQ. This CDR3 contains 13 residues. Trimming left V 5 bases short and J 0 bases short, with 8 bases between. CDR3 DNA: TGCGCCAGCAGAGAGGGAGTGAACACTGAAGCTTTCTTT. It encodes CASREGVNTEAFF.

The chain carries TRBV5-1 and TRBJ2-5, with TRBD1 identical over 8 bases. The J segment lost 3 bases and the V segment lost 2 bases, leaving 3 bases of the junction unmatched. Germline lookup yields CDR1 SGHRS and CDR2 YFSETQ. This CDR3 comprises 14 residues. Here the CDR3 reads CASSFGDRKETQYF. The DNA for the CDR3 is TGCGCCAGCAGCTTTGGGGACAGGAAAGAGACCCAGTACTTC.

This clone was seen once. The CDR3 here is CASSEALESGYTF. In nucleotides, the CDR3 is TGTGCCAGCAGTGAAGCGCTAGAGTCTGGCTACACCTTC. This chain connects TRBV2 to TRBJ1-2; D gene unclear. In germline, CDR1 is SNHLY, CDR2 FYNNEI. The CDR3 consists of 13 residues. Trimming removed 0 bases from V and 7 bases from J, with 9 bases in between.

CDR3 amino acids: CATSGGTGEGEQYF. Here the CDR3 DNA reads TGTGCCACCAGTGGGGGGACAGGGGAGGGCGAGCAGTACTTC. This chain links TRBV24-1 with TRBJ2-7; 10 bases map to TRBD1. The length of the CDR3 is 14 residues. V lost 5 bases and J lost 6; bases outside the gene matches: 6. The germline CDR1 and CDR2 sequences are KGHDR and SFDVKD.

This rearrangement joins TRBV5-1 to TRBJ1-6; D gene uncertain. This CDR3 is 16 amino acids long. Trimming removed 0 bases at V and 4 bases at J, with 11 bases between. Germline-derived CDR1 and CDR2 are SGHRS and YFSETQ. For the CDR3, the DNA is TGCGCCAGCAGCTTGGAGGCGGCCGGGTATAATTCACCCCTCCACTTT. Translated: CASSLEAAGYNSPLHF.

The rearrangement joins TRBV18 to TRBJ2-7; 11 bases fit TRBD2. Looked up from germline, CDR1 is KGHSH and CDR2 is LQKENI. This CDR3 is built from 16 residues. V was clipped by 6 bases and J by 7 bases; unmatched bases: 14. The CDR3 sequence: CASSPLASGRSEEQYF. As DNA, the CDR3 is TGTGCCAGCTCCCCCTTGGCTAGCGGGAGGAGTGAGGAGCAGTACTTC.

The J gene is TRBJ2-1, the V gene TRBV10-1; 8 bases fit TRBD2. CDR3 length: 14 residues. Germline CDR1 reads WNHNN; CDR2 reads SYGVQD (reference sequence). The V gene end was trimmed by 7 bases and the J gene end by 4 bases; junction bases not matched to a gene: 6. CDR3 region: CASTPGLDYNEQFF. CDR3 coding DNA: TGCGCCAGCACTCCGGGACTAGATTACAATGAGCAGTTCTTC.

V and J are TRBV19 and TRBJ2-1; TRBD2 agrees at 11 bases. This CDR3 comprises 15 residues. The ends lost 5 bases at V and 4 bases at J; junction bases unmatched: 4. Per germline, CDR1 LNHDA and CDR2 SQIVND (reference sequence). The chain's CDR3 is CASSPGTSGYNEQFF. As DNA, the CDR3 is TGTGCCAGTAGTCCCGGGACTAGCGGTTACAATGAGCAGTTCTTC.

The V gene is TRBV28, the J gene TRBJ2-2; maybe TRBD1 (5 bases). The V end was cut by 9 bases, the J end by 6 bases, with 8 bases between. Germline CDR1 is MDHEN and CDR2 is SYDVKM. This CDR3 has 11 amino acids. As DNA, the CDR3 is TGTGCCAGTCAGGGATCCGGGGAGCTGTTTTTT. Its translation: CASQGSGELFF.

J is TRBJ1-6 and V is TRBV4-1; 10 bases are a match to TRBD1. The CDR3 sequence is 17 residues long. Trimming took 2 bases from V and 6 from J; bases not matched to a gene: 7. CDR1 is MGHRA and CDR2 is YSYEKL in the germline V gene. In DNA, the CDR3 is TGCGCCAGCAGCCAACCGGACAGGGGGGTCCTTAATTCACCCCTCCACTTT. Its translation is CASSQPDRGVLNSPLHF.